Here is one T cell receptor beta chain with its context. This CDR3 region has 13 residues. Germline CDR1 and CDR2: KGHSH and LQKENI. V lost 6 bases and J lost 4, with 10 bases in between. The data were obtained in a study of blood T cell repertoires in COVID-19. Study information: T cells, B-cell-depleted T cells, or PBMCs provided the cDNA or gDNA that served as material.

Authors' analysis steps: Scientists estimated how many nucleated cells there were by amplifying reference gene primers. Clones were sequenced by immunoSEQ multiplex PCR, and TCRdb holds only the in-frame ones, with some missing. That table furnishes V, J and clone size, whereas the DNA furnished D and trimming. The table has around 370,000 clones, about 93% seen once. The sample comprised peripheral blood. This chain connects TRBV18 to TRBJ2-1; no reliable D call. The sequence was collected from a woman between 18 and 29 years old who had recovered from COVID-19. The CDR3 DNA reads TGTGCCAGCTCCCAAAGCCGTTACAATGAGCAGTTCTTC. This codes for CASSQSRYNEQFF.